A single sample is the source of the 3 T cell receptor beta chains below, sequenced in a study of cytomegalovirus exposure and HLA in healthy donors. 13 Jbeta primers and 60 Vbeta primers were used for the PCR. The table came from immunoSEQ multiplex PCR; TCRdb's copy has only in-frame clones and leaves some out. The table lists around 120,000 clones, roughly 80% of them singletons, with 2.7% in the top ten. Sample: PBMCs. These receptor sequences come from a middle-aged woman in good health and CMV-seropositive.

V and J are TRBV19 and TRBJ2-3; the match to TRBD2 covers 13 bases. Germline CDR1 and CDR2: LNHDA and SQIVND (reference sequence). This CDR3 comprises 21 residues. The ends lost 4 bases at V and 2 bases at J; junction bases unmatched: 18. CDR3 protein: CASSRTSGSPSGQNPTDTQYF. In DNA form, the CDR3 reads TGTGCCAGTAGTAGGACTAGCGGGAGTCCTAGTGGACAGAACCCCACAGATACGCAGTATTTT.

V gene TRBV6-1 combines with J gene TRBJ1-5; D is uncertain. Germline V CDR1 and CDR2: MNHNS, SASEGT. With 1 base removed from V and 2 bases from J, the gap between germline ends came to 9 bases. The CDR3 contains 15 residues. The CDR3: CASSEEEGGNQPQHF. The CDR3 nucleotides read TGTGCCAGCAGTGAAGAGGAGGGCGGCAATCAGCCCCAGCATTTT.

The V and J genes are TRBV19 and TRBJ1-1; 7 bases line up with TRBD1. The V gene's germline CDR1 is LNHDA and CDR2 SQIVND (reference sequence). V lost 2 bases, J lost 4 bases, and 4 bases stayed unmatched. The CDR3 consists of 14 residues. The DNA of the CDR3 is TGTGCCAGTAGTATAACAGGGGTCGGCACTGAAGCTTTCTTT. This sequence encodes CASSITGVGTEAFF.